This TCR beta chain stems from a study of blood T cell repertoires in COVID-19. V was pared by 6 bases and J by 0 bases, with 8 bases of the junction left unmatched. Germline V gives CDR1 KGHSH, CDR2 LQKENI. There are 15 residues in the CDR3. Sequenced by immunoSEQ multiplex PCR; TCRdb stores in-frame clones only, minus some. The data hold about 130,000 clones, with about 85% observed a single time. V is TRBV18 and J is TRBJ2-7, with TRBD1 matching 7 bases. Sequences were obtained from peripheral blood. The clonotype comes from a middle-aged man with active or convalescent COVID-19. The DNA of the CDR3 is TGTGCCAGCTCGCCCAGACAGGGAAGCTCCTACGAGCAGTACTTC. Translating gives CASSPRQGSSYEQYF.